This T cell receptor beta chain stems from a study of cytomegalovirus exposure and HLA in healthy donors. The PCR had 60 Vbeta and 13 Jbeta primers. Original data processing: In a later analysis, the count reached 75 million to 90 million unique TCR beta chains, with approximately 11 million shared. The assay was immunoSEQ multiplex PCR, and TCRdb's table has in-frame clones only and misses some. V, J and clone size derive from that table, while D and trimming were established from the DNA sequence. In the table there are about 190,000 clones, around 85% of which are singletons. The CDR3 has 15 amino acids. The ends were cut back, 8 bases at V and 4 bases at J, with 21 bases in the middle. Per the germline V gene, CDR1 is MNHNY and CDR2 is SVGAGI (reference sequence). Broader study findings: The dataset shows that most TCR sequences were rare, while some public TCRs occurred in many donors.

For this clone: Its matching antigen is unknown.

Input material: PBMCs. The clonotype comes from a man aged 18 to 29 in good health and CMV-seronegative. This chain uses TRBV6-6 with TRBJ2-7; possibly TRBD2 for D (7 bases). CDR3 amino acids: CASLTGGGRSYEQYF. CDR3 coding DNA: TGTGCCAGCCTCACCGGGGGCGGGAGATCGTACGAGCAGTACTTC.